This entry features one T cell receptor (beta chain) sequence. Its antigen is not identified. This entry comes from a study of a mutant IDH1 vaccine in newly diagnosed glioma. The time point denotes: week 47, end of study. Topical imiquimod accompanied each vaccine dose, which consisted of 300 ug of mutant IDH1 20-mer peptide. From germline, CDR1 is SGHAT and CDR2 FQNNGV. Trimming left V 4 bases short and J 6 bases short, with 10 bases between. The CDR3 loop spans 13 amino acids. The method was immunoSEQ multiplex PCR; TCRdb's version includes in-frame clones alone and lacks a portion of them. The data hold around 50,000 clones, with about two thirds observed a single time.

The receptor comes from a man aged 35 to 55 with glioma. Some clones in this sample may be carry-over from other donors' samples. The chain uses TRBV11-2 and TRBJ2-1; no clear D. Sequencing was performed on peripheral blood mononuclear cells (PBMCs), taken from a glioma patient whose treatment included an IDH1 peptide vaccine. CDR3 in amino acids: CASSSQSRNEQFF. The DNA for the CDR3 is TGTGCCAGCAGCTCACAATCCCGCAATGAGCAGTTCTTC.